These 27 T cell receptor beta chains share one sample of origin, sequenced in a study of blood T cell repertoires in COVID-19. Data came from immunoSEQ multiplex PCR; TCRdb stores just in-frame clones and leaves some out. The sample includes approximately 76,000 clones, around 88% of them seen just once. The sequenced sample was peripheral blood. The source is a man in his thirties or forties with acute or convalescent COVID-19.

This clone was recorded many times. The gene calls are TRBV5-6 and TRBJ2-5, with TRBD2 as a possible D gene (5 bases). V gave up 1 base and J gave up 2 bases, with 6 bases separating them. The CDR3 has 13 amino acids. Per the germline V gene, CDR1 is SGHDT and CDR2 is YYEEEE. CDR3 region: CASSLWTQETQYF. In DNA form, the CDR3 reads TGTGCCAGCAGCTTGTGGACTCAAGAGACCCAGTACTTC.

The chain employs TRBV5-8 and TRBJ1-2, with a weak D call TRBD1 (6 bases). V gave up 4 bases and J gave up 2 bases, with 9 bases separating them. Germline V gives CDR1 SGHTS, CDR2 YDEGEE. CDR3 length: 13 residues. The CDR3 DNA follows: TGTGCCAGCAGCCAAAGGGGGAACTATGGCTACACCTTC. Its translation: CASSQRGNYGYTF.

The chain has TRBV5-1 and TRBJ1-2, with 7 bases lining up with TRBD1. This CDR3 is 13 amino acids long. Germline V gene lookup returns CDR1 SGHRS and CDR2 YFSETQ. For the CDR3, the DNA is TGCGCAACTCGGCCAGGGGGGTCCTATGGCTACACCTTC. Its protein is CATRPGGSYGYTF. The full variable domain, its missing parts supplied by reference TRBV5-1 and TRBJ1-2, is KAGVTQTPRYLIKTRGQQVTLSCSPISGHRSVSWYQQTPGQGLQFLFEYFSETQRNKGNFPGRFSGRQFSNSRSEMNVSTLELGDSALYLCATRPGGSYGYTFGSGTRLTVV.

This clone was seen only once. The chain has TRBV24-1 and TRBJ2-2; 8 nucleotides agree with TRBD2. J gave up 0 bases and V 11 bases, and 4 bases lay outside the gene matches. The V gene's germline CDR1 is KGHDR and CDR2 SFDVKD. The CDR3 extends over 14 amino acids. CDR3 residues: CASSGTANTGELFF. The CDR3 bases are TGTGCCAGTAGCGGGACCGCGAACACCGGGGAGCTGTTTTTT.

CDR3 region: CASSLDRTDTQYF. CDR3 sequence (DNA): TGTGCCAGCAGCTTGGATAGAACAGATACGCAGTATTTT. The chain has TRBV5-6 and TRBJ2-3, with unresolved D. V was trimmed by 0 bases and J by 3 bases, leaving 5 bases between them. The CDR3 loop spans 13 amino acids. Germline lookup yields CDR1 SGHDT and CDR2 YYEEEE.

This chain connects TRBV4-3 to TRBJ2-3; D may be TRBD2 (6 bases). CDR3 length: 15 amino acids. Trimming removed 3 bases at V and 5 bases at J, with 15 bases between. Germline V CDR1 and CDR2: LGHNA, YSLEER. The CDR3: CASSHGGESGDTQYF. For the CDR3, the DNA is TGCGCCAGCAGCCACGGGGGTGAATCTGGAGATACGCAGTATTTT.

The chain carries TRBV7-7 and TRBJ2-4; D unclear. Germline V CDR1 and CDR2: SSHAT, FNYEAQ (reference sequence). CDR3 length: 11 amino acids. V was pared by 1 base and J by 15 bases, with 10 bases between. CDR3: CASSLVSALYF. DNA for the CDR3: TGTGCCAGCAGCTTAGTCAGCGCCCTGTACTTC.

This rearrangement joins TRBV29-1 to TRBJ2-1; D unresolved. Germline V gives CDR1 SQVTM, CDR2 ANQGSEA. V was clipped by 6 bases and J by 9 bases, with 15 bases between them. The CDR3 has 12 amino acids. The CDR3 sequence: CSVPSPLGEQFF. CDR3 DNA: TGCAGCGTACCAAGCCCGCTAGGTGAGCAGTTCTTC.

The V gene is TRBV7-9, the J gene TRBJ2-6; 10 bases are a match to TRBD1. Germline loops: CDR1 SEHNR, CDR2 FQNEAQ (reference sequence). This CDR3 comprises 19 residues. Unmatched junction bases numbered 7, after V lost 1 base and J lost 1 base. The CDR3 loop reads CASSLGGDRGRSGANVLTF. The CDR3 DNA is TGTGCCAGCAGCTTAGGAGGGGACAGGGGCCGTTCTGGGGCCAACGTCCTGACTTTC.

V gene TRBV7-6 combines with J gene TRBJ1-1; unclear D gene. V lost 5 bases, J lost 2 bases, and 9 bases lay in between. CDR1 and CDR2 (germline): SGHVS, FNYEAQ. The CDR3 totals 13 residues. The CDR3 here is CASSQQVNTEAFF. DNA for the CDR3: TGTGCCAGCAGCCAGCAGGTTAACACTGAAGCTTTCTTT.

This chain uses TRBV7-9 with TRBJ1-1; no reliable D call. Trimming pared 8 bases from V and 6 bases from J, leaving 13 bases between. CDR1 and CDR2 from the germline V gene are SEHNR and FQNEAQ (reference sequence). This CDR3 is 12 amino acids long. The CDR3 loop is CASGPREPEAFF. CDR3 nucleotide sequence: TGTGCCAGCGGGCCCCGGGAGCCTGAAGCTTTCTTT.

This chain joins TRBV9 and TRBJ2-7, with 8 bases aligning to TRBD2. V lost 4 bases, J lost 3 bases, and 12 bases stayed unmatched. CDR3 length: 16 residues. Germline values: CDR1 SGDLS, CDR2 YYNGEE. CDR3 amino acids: CASSSSGGAPNYEQYF. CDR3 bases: TGTGCCAGCAGCTCGTCCGGGGGGGCACCGAACTACGAGCAGTACTTC.

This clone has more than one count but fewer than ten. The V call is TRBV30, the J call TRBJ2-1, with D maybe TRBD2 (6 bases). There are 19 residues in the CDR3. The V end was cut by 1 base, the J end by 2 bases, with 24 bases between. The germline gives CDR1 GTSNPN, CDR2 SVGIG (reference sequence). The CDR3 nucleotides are TGTGCCTGGAGTGGGACTTCCGGGCGGCCCGGGACTGCCTACAATGAGCAGTTCTTC. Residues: CAWSGTSGRPGTAYNEQFF.

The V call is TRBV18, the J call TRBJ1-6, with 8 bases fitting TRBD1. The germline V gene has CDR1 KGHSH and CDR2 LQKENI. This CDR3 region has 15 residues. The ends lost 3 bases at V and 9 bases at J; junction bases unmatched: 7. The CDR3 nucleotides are TGTGCCAGCTCACCCGGACAGGGTATCGGTTCACCCCTCCACTTT. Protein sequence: CASSPGQGIGSPLHF.

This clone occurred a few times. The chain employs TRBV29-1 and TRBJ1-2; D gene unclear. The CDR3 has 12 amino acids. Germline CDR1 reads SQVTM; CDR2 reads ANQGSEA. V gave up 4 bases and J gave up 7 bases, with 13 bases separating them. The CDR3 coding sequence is TGCAGCGTTGGGTCGGTTTTCTCTGGCTACACCTTC. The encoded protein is CSVGSVFSGYTF.

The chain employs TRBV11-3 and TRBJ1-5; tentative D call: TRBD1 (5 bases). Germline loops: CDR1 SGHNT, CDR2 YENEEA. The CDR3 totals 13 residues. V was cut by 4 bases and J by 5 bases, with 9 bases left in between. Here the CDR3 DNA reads TGTGCCAGCAGCTCAGGGAAGTATCAGCCCCAGCATTTT. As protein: CASSSGKYQPQHF.

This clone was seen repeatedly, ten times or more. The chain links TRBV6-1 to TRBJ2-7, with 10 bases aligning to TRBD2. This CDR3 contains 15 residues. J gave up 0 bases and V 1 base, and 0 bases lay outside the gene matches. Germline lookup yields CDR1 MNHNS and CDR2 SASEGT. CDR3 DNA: TGTGCCAGCAGTGAAGGGACTAGCGGCTCCTACGAGCAGTACTTC. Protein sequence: CASSEGTSGSYEQYF.

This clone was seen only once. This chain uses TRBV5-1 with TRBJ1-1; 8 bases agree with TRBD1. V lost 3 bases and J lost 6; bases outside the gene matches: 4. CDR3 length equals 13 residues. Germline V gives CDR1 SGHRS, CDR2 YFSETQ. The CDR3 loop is CASSSGDRSEAFF. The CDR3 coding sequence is TGCGCCAGCAGCTCTGGGGACAGGTCTGAAGCTTTCTTT.

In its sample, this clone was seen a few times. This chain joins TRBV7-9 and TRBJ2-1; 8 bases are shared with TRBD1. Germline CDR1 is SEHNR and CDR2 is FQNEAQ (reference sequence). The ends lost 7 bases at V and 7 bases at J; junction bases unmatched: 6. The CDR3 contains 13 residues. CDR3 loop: CASTLTGGNEQFF. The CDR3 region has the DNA TGTGCCAGCACCCTTACAGGGGGGAATGAGCAGTTCTTC.

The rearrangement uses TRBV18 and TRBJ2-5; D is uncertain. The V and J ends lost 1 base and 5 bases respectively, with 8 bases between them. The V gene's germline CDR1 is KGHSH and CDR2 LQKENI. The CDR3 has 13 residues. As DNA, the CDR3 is TGTGCCAGCTCACCACTTAGTTCTGAGACCCAGTACTTC. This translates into CASSPLSSETQYF.

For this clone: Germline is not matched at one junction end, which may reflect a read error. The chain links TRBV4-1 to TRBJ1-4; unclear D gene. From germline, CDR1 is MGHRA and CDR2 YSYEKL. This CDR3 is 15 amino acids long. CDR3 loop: CASSQGLPGRSPEAF. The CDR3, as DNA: TGCGCCAGCAGCCAAGGTTTGCCAGGCAGGTCCCCAGAAGCTTTT.

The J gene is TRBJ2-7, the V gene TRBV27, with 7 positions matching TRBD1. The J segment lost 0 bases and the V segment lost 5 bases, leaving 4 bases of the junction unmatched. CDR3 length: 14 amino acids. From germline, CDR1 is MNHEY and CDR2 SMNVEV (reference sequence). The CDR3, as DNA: TGTGCCAGCAGTGGCAGGGGGAGCTCCTACGAGCAGTACTTC. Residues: CASSGRGSSYEQYF.

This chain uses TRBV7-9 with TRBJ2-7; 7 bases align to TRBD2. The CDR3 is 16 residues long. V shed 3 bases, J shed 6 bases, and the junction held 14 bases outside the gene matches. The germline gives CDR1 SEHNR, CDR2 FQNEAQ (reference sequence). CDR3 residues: CASSFGPAGLGPEQYF. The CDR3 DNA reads TGTGCCAGCAGCTTTGGCCCAGCGGGATTAGGGCCCGAGCAGTACTTC.

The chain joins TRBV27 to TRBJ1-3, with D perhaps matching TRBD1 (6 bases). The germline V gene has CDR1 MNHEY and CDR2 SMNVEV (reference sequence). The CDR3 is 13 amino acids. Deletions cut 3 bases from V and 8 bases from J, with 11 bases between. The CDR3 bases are TGTGCCAGCAGTTTGACCAGGGGTGACACCATATATTTT. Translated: CASSLTRGDTIYF.

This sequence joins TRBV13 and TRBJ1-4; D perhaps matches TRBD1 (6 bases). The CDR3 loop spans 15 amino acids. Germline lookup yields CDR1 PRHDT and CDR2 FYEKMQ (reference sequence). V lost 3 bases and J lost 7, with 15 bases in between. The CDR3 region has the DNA TGTGCCAGCAGCTTTCTTGGGGGGGCCCGTGAAAAACTGTTTTTT. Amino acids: CASSFLGGAREKLFF.

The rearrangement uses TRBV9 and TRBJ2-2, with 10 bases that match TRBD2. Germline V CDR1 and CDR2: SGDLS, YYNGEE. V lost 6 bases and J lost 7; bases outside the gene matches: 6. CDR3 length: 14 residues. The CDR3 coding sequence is TGTGCCAGCACGAGCGGGAGGGCCAACGGGGAGCTGTTTTTT. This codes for CASTSGRANGELFF. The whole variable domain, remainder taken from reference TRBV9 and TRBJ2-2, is DSGVTQTPKHLITATGQRVTLRCSPRSGDLSVYWYQQSLDQGLQFLIQYYNGEERAKGNILERFSAQQFPDLHSELNLSSLELGDSALYFCASTSGRANGELFFGEGSRLTVL.

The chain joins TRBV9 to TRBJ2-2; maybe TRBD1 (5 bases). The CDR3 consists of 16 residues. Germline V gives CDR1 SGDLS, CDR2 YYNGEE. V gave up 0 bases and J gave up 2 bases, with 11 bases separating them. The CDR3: CASSVVTRTNTGELFF. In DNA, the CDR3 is TGTGCCAGCAGCGTAGTAACAAGGACAAACACCGGGGAGCTGTTTTTT.